These T cell receptor beta chains were read from a single sample in a study of T and B cells in COVID-19 patients. TCRdb reprocessed the multiplex PCR reads with MiXCR, giving one entry per CDR3 protein. The sample has under 8,500 distinct CDR3 sequences, approximately 24% seen once. The sample comprised blood. These TCRs come from a human donor with active COVID-19. CDR3s include the opening cysteine and the closing phenylalanine or tryptophan.

v_gene	CDR3aa
TRBV30	CAWSAGQSTDTQYF
TRBV6-2/TRBV6-3	CASSSLRVRDTGELFF
TRBV19	CASSISLQTSGANVLTF
TRBV7-9	CASSLAGKGLAGTYEQYF
TRBV19	CASSMRGTLSYEQYF
TRBV15	CATSRDSAGVGNEQFF
TRBV7-2	CASSLARGGGGYTF
TRBV10-3	CAISDGMWTGNQPQHF
TRBV7-3	CASSLETGRNSPLHF
TRBV19	CASSTGTGRADTQYF
TRBV19	CASRGISGEKLFF
TRBV13	CASSLGGVRHGNTIYF
TRBV5-1	CASSSPTGYTDTQYF
TRBV7-9	CASSPRQGPSTEAFF
TRBV6-2/TRBV6-3	CASKRTDTQYF
TRBV24-1	CATSVGQGEAFF
TRBV6-2/TRBV6-3	CASLSLGSSGANVLTF
TRBV18	CASSPLEGVRNEQFF
TRBV6-1	CASSGREDGANVLTF
TRBV5-6	CASALWGTNTEAFF
TRBV12-3/TRBV12-4	CASSQDRDEAFF
TRBV7-9	CASSSFGSQGVGRNIQYF